This record concerns one T cell receptor beta chain sequence. The PCR used 60 Vbeta and 13 Jbeta primers. Source study methods: A follow-up analysis tallied 86 million or so unique TCR beta chains, about 10 million shared. Some clones are missing from TCRdb's copy, which holds only in-frame ones; the method was immunoSEQ multiplex PCR. Clone size and the V and J calls come from that table; the DNA yielded D and trimming. The sample consists of 50,000 to 70,000 clones, 83% of them appearing once. Germline trimming cut 5 bases from V and 7 bases from J; bases unmatched to any gene: 24. The CDR3 consists of 20 residues. Germline V lookup: CDR1 LNHDA, CDR2 SQIVND (reference sequence). This sample stems from a study of cytomegalovirus exposure and HLA in healthy donors.

V gene TRBV19 combines with J gene TRBJ1-4; 8 bases map to TRBD1. This clonotype was obtained from a human donor in good health. Sequenced sample: PBMCs. This chain's CDR3 is CASSVPLHWTGNEIGEKLFF. DNA for the CDR3: TGTGCCAGTAGTGTCCCCCTTCACTGGACAGGGAATGAGATCGGTGAAAAACTGTTTTTT.